Listed below are T cell receptor beta chains from one sample, sequenced in a study of cytomegalovirus exposure and HLA in healthy donors. Profiling relied on immunoSEQ multiplex PCR, and the TCRdb table lists in-frame clones only, not all of them. Of approximately 200,000 clones in the sample, 65% to 90% were seen once. The source material was PBMCs. Source of these receptors: a woman aged 50 to 60 in good health and CMV-seronegative. Each CDR3 is given with its conserved first and last residue. D genes are given only for firm matches. The size field is filled for only some rows; it gives once, few, many or a size class.

abundance,j_gene,v_gene,d_gene,CDR3aa,CDR3nt
NA,TRBJ1-1,TRBV5-1,TRBD1,CASSLASRDSEAFF,TGCGCCAGCAGCTTGGCCTCTAGGGACAGTGAAGCTTTCTTT
once,TRBJ2-1,TRBV27,TRBD2,CASSLESGGNEQFF,TGTGCCAGCAGTTTAGAAAGCGGGGGGAATGAGCAGTTCTTC
NA,TRBJ2-1,TRBV4-1,TRBD1,CASSQDRTGALSSYNEQFF,TGCGCCAGCAGCCAAGATAGGACAGGGGCGTTAAGCTCCTACAATGAGCAGTTCTTC
NA,TRBJ1-2,TRBV5-1,TRBD1,CASSLAIQGGTGGDGPYGYTF,TGCGCCAGCAGCTTGGCCATCCAGGGGGGGACAGGGGGCGACGGACCCTATGGCTACACCTTC
once,TRBJ2-2,TRBV28,NA,CASHTRGELFF,TGTGCCAGCCATACACGCGGGGAGCTGTTTTTT
NA,TRBJ1-2,TRBV14,NA,CASSQTAANYGYTF,TGTGCCAGCAGCCAGACAGCCGCTAACTATGGCTACACCTTC
NA,TRBJ2-7,TRBV27,TRBD1,CASSRDRGKTLKQYF,TGTGCCAGCAGTCGGGACAGGGGTAAAACCCTCAAGCAGTACTTC
few,TRBJ1-1,TRBV7-9,TRBD1,CASSFPGQGSVGTEAFF,TGTGCCAGCAGCTTTCCGGGACAGGGCAGCGTTGGCACTGAAGCTTTCTTT
NA,TRBJ2-1,TRBV29-1,TRBD1,CSVKTGTGFNEQFF,TGCAGCGTAAAGACCGGGACAGGGTTCAATGAGCAGTTCTTC
NA,TRBJ2-2,TRBV5-6,TRBD1,CASHSGTGYTGELFF,TGTGCCAGCCATTCCGGGACAGGGTACACCGGGGAGCTGTTTTTT
NA,TRBJ2-7,TRBV6-1,NA,CASSENGYSYEQYF,TGTGCCAGCAGTGAAAACGGTTACTCCTACGAGCAGTACTTC
NA,TRBJ2-3,TRBV2,NA,CASSDYRSSTDTQYF,TGTGCCAGCAGTGACTACCGCTCTAGCACAGATACGCAGTATTTT
few,TRBJ1-1,TRBV5-1,NA,CASSFALGGGNTEAFF,TGCGCCAGCAGCTTTGCCCTGGGGGGGGGAAACACTGAAGCTTTCTTT
few,TRBJ2-7,TRBV4-1,TRBD1,CASSQQTGLDEQYF,TGCGCCAGCAGCCAACAGACAGGGCTCGACGAGCAGTACTTC
NA,TRBJ2-3,TRBV7-2,NA,CASKDGGTDTQYF,TGTGCCAGTAAAGACGGGGGAACAGATACGCAGTATTTT
NA,TRBJ2-1,TRBV4-2,NA,CASSQAEGGEQFF,TGTGCCAGCAGCCAAGCGGAGGGCGGTGAGCAGTTCTTC
NA,TRBJ1-5,TRBV2,NA,CASSEEQGSSNQPQHF,TGTGCCAGCAGTGAAGAACAGGGTAGTAGCAATCAGCCCCAGCATTTT
NA,TRBJ2-3,TRBV7-2,TRBD2,CASSWGGDTQYF,TGTGCCAGCAGCTGGGGGGGGGATACGCAGTATTTT
NA,TRBJ2-6,TRBV5-1,TRBD1,CASSLITGAGANVLTF,TGCGCCAGCAGCCTAATTACAGGGGCTGGGGCCAACGTCCTGACTTTC
NA,TRBJ2-5,TRBV11-3,NA,CASSLHPGPQETQYF,TGTGCCAGCAGCTTACACCCGGGTCCACAAGAGACCCAGTACTTC
once,TRBJ1-3,TRBV13,NA,CASNKDTGNTIYF,TGTGCCAGCAACAAAGATACTGGAAACACCATATATTTT
once,TRBJ2-7,TRBV28,TRBD1,CASSGTGGNYEQYF,TGTGCCAGCAGCGGGACAGGGGGTAACTACGAGCAGTACTTC
NA,TRBJ1-6,TRBV2,TRBD1,CASSPHPTGVGSPLHF,TGTGCCAGCAGCCCCCATCCAACAGGGGTGGGCTCACCCCTCCACTTT
NA,TRBJ1-1,TRBV27,TRBD1,CASSTRDRVEAFF,TGTGCCAGCAGTACCCGGGACAGAGTTGAAGCTTTCTTT
few,TRBJ2-3,TRBV5-6,TRBD2,CASSFRTSGTDTQYF,TGTGCCAGCAGCTTCAGGACTAGCGGCACAGATACGCAGTATTTT
NA,TRBJ2-6,TRBV19,NA,CASSIDTSGAGANVLTF,TGTGCCAGTAGTATCGACACCTCGGGAGCTGGGGCCAACGTCCTGACTTTC
once,TRBJ2-3,TRBV28,NA,CASRNRVPDTQYF,TGTGCCAGCAGAAACCGGGTTCCAGATACGCAGTATTTT
NA,TRBJ1-1,TRBV7-9,NA,CASSLVVGAGDTEAFF,TGTGCCAGCAGCTTAGTTGTTGGGGCGGGGGACACTGAAGCTTTCTTT
NA,TRBJ1-5,TRBV14,TRBD1,CASSDWTGGGNQPQHF,TGTGCCAGCAGCGACTGGACAGGGGGCGGCAATCAGCCCCAGCATTTT
NA,TRBJ2-7,TRBV28,NA,CASSQQGHEQYF,TGTGCCAGCAGCCAACAGGGCCACGAGCAGTACTTC
once,TRBJ2-5,TRBV6-5,TRBD2,CASSGGETQYF,TGTGCCAGCAGCGGGGGGGAGACCCAGTACTTC
NA,TRBJ1-1,TRBV5-1,TRBD1,CASSLVARGLSEAFF,TGCGCCAGCAGCTTGGTGGCCAGGGGGTTAAGTGAAGCTTTCTTT
NA,TRBJ2-3,TRBV5-1,TRBD2,CASSFGTSGDTQYF,TGCGCCAGCAGCTTCGGGACTAGCGGAGATACGCAGTATTTT
NA,TRBJ2-1,TRBV7-3,TRBD2,CASSLTAGGADEQFF,TGTGCCAGCAGCTTAACGGCGGGAGGTGCAGATGAGCAGTTCTTC
NA,TRBJ2-1,TRBV5-1,NA,CASTDSWGVSYNEQFF,TGCGCCAGCACTGACTCGTGGGGGGTTTCCTACAATGAGCAGTTCTTC
NA,TRBJ2-7,TRBV11-2,NA,CASSLVTVSSYEQYF,TGTGCCAGCAGCTTAGTTACGGTGAGCTCCTACGAGCAGTACTTC
NA,TRBJ1-2,TRBV5-1,NA,CASSYSFNYGYTF,TGCGCCAGCAGCTACAGCTTTAACTATGGCTACACCTTC